The text below deals with one T cell receptor beta chain. Investigators isolated RNA and reverse transcribed it into cDNA to act as the sequencing template. Profiled with immunoSEQ multiplex PCR; TCRdb holds only in-frame clones, not every one. The table lists approximately 150,000 clones, 58% of them singletons. Sample treatment: oral pan-JAK inhibitor, 5-10 mg twice daily. The sample belongs to a study of CD8+ T cells in alopecia areata. About the research overall: It was 6 to 18 months of tofacitinib, and then there were 6 months off drug. Severity scoring for treated patients was based on the percentage of affected scalp area.

The V segment lost 3 bases and the J segment 5 bases; nucleotides outside the gene matches: 11. The CDR3 sequence is 15 residues long. Germline lookup yields CDR1 GTSNPN and CDR2 SVGIG (reference sequence). The source material was CD4+ T cells sorted from blood, sampled at week 56, from a patient treated with tofacitinib. This sequence originates from a human donor with alopecia areata. The rearrangement uses TRBV30 and TRBJ2-5; 8 nucleotides agree with TRBD1. The CDR3 nucleotides are TGTGCCTGGAGAGCCGGGACAGGCAGATGGGAGACCCAGTACTTC. The encoded protein is CAWRAGTGRWETQYF.